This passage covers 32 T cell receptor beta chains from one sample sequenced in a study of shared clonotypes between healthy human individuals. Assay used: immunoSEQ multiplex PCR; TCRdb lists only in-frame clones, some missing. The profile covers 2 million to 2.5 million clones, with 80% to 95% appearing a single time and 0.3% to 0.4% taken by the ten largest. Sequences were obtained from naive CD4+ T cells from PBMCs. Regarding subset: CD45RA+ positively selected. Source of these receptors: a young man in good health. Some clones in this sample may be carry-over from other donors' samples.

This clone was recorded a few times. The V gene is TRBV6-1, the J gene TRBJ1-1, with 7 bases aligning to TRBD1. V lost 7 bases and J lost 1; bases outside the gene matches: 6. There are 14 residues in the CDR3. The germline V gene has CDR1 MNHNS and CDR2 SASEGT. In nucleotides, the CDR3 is TGTGCCAGCACTACAGGGGTCCGGAACACTGAAGCTTTCTTT. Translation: CASTTGVRNTEAFF.

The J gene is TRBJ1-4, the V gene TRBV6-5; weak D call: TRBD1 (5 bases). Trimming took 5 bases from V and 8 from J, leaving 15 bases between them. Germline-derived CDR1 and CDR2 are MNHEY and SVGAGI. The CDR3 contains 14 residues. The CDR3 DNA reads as TGTGCCAGCAGTAATAAGGGTTGGGGGGAAAAACTGTTTTTT. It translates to CASSNKGWGEKLFF.

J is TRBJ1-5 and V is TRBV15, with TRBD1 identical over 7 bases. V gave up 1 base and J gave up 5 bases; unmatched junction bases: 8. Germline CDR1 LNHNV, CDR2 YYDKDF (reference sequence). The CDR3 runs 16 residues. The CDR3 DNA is TGTGCCACCAGCAGAGTCTTAGGTACAGGGGATCAGCCCCAGCATTTT. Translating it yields CATSRVLGTGDQPQHF.

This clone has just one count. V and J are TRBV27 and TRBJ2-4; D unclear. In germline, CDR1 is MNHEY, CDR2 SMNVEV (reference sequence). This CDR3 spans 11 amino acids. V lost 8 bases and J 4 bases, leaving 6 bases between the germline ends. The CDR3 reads CASFLKNIQYF. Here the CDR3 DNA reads TGTGCCAGCTTCCTTAAAAACATTCAGTACTTC.

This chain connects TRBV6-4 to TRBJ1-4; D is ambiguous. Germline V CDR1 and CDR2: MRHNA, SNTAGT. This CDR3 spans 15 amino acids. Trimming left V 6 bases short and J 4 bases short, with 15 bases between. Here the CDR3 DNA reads TGTGCCAGCAGAAAAGAGGGCAGATATAATGAAAAACTGTTTTTT. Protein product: CASRKEGRYNEKLFF.

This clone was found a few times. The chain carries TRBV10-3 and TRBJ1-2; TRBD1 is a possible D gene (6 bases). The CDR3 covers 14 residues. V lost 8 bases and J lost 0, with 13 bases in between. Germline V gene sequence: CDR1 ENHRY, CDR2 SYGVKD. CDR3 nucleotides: TGTGCCATCCCCGCCGGGACAACTAACTATGGCTACACCTTC. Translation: CAIPAGTTNYGYTF.

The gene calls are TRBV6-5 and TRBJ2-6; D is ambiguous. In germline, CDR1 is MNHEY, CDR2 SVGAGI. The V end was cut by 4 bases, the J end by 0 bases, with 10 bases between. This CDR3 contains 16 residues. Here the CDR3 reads CASSWQENSGANVLTF. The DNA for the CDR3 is TGTGCCAGCAGTTGGCAGGAAAACTCTGGGGCCAACGTCCTGACTTTC.

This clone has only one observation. CDR3 sequence (DNA): TGCGCCAGCAGCCAAGAATCGGGAGGGGGCCAGTTCTTC. It yields the protein CASSQESGGGQFF. The chain is built from TRBV4-3 and TRBJ2-1, with a tentative D call TRBD2 (8 bases). Germline lookup yields CDR1 LGHNA and CDR2 YSLEER. The CDR3 contains 13 residues. V lost 0 bases and J lost 13, with 13 bases in between.

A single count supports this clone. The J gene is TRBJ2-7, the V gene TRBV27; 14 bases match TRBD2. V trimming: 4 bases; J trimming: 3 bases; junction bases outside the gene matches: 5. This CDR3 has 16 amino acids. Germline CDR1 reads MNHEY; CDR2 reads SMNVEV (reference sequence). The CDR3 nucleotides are TGTGCCAGCAGTTCCCATGGGACTAGCGGGAGCTACGAGCAGTACTTC. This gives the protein CASSSHGTSGSYEQYF.

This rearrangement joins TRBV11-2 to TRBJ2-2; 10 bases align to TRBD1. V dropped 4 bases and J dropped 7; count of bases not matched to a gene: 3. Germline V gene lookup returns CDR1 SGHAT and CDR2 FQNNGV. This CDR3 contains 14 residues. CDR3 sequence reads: CASSYGQGVGELFF. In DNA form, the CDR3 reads TGTGCCAGCAGCTATGGACAGGGGGTCGGGGAGCTGTTTTTT.

The CDR3 loop is CASSKAGVTKNIQYF. The CDR3 DNA reads TGTGCCAGTAGTAAAGCAGGCGTGACCAAAAACATTCAGTACTTC. This chain connects TRBV19 to TRBJ2-4; no definite D call. The germline gives CDR1 LNHDA, CDR2 SQIVND (reference sequence). The V and J ends lost 4 bases and 2 bases respectively, with 12 bases between them. The CDR3 contains 15 residues.

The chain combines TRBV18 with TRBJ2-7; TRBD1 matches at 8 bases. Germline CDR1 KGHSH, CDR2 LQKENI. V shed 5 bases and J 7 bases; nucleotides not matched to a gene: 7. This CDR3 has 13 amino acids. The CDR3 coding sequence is TGTGCCAGCTCAGATGGACAGGGTCAAGAGCAGTACTTC. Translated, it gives CASSDGQGQEQYF.

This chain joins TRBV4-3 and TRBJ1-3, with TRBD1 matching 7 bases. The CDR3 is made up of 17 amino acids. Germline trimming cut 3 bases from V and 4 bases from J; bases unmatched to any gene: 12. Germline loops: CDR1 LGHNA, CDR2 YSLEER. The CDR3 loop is CASSHLKTGLTGNTIYF. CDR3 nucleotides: TGCGCCAGCAGCCACCTGAAGACAGGGCTGACGGGAAACACCATATATTTT.

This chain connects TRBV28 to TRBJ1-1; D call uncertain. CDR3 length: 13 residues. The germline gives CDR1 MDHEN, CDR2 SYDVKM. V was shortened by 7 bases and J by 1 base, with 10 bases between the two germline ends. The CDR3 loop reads CASTFNRNTEAFF. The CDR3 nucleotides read TGTGCCAGCACATTTAACAGGAACACTGAAGCTTTCTTT. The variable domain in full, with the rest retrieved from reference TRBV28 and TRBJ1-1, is DVKVTQSSRYLVKRTGEKVFLECVQDMDHENMFWYRQDPGLGLRLIYFSYDVKMKEKGDIPEGYSVSREKKERFSLILESASTNQTSMYLCASTFNRNTEAFFGQGTRLTVV.

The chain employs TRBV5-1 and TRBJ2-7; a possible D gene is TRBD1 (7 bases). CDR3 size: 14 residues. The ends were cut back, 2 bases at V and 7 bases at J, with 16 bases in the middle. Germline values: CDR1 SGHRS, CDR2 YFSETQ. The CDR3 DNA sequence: TGCGCCAGCAGCTTACAGGGGAGGATGGGAGAGCAGTACTTC. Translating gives CASSLQGRMGEQYF. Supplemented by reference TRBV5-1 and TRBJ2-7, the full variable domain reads KAGVTQTPRYLIKTRGQQVTLSCSPISGHRSVSWYQQTPGQGLQFLFEYFSETQRNKGNFPGRFSGRQFSNSRSEMNVSTLELGDSALYLCASSLQGRMGEQYFGPGTRLTVT.

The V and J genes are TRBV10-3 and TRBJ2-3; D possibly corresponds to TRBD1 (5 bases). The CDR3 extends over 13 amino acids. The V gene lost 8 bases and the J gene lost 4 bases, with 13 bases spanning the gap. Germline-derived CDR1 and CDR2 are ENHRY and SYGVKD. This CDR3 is CAIGVGPADTQYF. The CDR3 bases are TGTGCCATCGGGGTGGGGCCCGCAGATACGCAGTATTTT.

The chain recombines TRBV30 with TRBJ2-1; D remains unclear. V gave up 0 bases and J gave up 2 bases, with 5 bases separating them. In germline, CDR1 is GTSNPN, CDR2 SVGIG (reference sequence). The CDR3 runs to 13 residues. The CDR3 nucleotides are TGTGCCTGGAGTGTTGGGACCTACAATGAGCAGTTCTTC. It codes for CAWSVGTYNEQFF.

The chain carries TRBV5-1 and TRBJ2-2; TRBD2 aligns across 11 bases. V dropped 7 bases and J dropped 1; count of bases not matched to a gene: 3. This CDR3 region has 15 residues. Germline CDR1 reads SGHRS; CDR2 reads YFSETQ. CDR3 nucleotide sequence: TGCGCCAGCGTCCTAGCGGGAGGGAACACCGGGGAGCTGTTTTTT. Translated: CASVLAGGNTGELFF.

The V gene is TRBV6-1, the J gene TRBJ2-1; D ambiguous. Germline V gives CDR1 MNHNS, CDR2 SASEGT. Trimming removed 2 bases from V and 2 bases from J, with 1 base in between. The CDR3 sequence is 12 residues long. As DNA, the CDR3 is TGTGCCAGCAGTGAACCCTACAATGAGCAGTTCTTC. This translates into CASSEPYNEQFF.

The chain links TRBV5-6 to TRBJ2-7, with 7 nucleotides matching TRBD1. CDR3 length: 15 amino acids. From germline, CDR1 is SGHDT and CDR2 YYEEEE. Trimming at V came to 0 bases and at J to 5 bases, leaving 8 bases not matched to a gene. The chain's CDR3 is CASSLVRGRIHEQYF. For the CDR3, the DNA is TGTGCCAGCAGCTTGGTGAGGGGGCGCATCCACGAGCAGTACTTC.

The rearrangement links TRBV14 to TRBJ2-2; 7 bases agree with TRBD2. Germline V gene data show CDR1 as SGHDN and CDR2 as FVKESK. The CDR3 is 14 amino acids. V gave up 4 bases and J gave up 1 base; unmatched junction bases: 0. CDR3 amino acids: CASSPGGNTGELFF. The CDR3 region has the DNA TGTGCCAGCAGCCCGGGGGGGAACACCGGGGAGCTGTTTTTT. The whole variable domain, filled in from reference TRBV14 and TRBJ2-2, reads EAGVTQFPSHSVIEKGQTVTLRCDPISGHDNLYWYRRVMGKEIKFLLHFVKESKQDESGMPNNRFLAERTGGTYSTLKVQPAELEDSGVYFCASSPGGNTGELFFGEGSRLTVL.

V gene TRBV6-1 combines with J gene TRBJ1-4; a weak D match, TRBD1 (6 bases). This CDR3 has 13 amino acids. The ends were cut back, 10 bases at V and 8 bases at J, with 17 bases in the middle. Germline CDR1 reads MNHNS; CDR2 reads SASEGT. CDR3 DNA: TGTGCCATAAAGGGGGGACCAGGCGAAAAACTGTTTTTT. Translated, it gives CAIKGGPGEKLFF.

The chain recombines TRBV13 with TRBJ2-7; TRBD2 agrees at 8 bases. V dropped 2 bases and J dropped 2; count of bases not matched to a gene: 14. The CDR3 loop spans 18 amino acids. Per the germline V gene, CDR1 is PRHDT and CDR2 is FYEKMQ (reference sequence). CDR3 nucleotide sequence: TGTGCCAGCAGCTTAAGCCCGACCAGCGGGAGTGGGACCTACGAGCAGTACTTC. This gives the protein CASSLSPTSGSGTYEQYF.

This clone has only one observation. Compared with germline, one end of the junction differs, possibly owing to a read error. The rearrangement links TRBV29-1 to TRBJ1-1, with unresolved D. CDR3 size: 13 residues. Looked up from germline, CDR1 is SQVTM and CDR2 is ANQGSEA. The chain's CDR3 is CSVALRLNTEVFF. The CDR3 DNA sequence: TGCAGCGTTGCCCTCCGGCTGAACACTGAAGTTTTCTTT.

CDR3 protein: CASSLLAGAETQYF. The CDR3 bases are TGTGCCAGCAGCCTACTAGCGGGAGCTGAGACCCAGTACTTC. This chain joins TRBV4-2 and TRBJ2-5, with TRBD2 matching 11 bases. This CDR3 contains 14 residues. CDR1 is LGHNA and CDR2 is YNFKEQ in the germline V gene. V shed 4 bases and J 5 bases; nucleotides not matched to a gene: 3.

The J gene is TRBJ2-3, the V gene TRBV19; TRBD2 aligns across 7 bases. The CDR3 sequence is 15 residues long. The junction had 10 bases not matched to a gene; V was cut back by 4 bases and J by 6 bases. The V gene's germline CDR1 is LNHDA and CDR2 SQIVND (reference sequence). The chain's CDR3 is CASSTRSGRVDTQYF. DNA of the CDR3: TGTGCCAGTAGTACCCGTAGTGGGAGGGTTGATACGCAGTATTTT.

The CDR3 here is CASSGGTWKPYGYTF. In nucleotides, the CDR3 is TGTGCCAGCAGTGGTGGGACTTGGAAGCCCTATGGCTACACCTTC. This chain links TRBV25-1 with TRBJ1-2, with D maybe TRBD1 (5 bases). CDR1 and CDR2 from the germline V gene are MGHDK and SYGVNS. V was clipped by 4 bases and J by 4 bases, with 16 bases between them. CDR3 length: 15 residues.

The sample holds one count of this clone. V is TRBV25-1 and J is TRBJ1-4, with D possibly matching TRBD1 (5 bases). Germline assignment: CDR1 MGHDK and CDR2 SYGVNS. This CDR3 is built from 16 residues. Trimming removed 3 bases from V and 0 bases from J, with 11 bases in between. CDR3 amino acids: CASSDRAGATNEKLFF. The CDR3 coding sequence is TGTGCCAGCAGTGACAGGGCCGGTGCAACTAATGAAAAACTGTTTTTT. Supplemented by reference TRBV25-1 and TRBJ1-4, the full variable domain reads EADIYQTPRYLVIGTGKKITLECSQTMGHDKMYWYQQDPGMELHLIHYSYGVNSTEKGDLSSESTVSRIRTEHFPLTLESARPSHTSQYLCASSDRAGATNEKLFFGSGTQLSVL.

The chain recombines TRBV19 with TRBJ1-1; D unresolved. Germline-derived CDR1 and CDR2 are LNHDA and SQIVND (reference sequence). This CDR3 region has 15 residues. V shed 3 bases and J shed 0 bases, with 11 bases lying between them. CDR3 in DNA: TGTGCCAGTAGTATCCCATGGGCTGTGAACACTGAAGCTTTCTTT. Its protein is CASSIPWAVNTEAFF.

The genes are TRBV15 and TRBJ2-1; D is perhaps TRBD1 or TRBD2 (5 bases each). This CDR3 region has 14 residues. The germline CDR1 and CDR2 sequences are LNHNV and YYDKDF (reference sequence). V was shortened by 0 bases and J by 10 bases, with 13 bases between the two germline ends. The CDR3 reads CATSRESPRDEQFF. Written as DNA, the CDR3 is TGTGCCACCAGCAGAGAATCGCCCCGGGACGAGCAGTTCTTC.

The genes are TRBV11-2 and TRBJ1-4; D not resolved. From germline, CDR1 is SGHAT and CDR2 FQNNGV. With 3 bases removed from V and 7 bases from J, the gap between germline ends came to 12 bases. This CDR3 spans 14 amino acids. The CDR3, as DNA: TGTGCCAGCAGCTTGGGTGTCTACCCTGAAAAACTGTTTTTT. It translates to CASSLGVYPEKLFF.

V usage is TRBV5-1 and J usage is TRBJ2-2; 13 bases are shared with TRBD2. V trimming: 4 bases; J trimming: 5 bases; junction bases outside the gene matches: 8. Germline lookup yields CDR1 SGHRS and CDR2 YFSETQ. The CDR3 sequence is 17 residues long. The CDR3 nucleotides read TGCGCCAGCAGCCAAAGCCCGGGACTAGCGGGGACCGGGGAGCTGTTTTTT. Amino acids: CASSQSPGLAGTGELFF.